This TCR beta chain was documented in a study of blood T cell repertoires in COVID-19. At the level of the study: The origin of the acute and convalescent COVID-19 samples was the United States, Italy and Spain. T cells, B-cell-depleted T cells, or PBMCs supplied cDNA or gDNA.

Trimming cost V 1 base and J 7 bases; bases outside gene matches: 6. This CDR3 comprises 15 residues. Germline CDR1 reads SGHNT; CDR2 reads YYREEE (reference sequence). Original methodology: How many nucleated cells were present was estimated from reference gene primer amplification. The data were produced by immunoSEQ multiplex PCR, yet TCRdb's version contains in-frame clones alone and is incomplete. The V and J calls and clone size were taken over from that table, and D and trimming were inferred from the DNA. The profile shows 100,000 or so clones, approximately 92% of them singletons. Sequenced input: peripheral blood. This chain connects TRBV5-4 to TRBJ2-1; 9 bases match TRBD2. The clonotype was recovered from a man in his forties or fifties with active COVID-19. In DNA, the CDR3 is TGTGCCAGCAGCTTGTTAGCGGGAGAGAATAATGAGCAGTTCTTC. Amino acids: CASSLLAGENNEQFF.